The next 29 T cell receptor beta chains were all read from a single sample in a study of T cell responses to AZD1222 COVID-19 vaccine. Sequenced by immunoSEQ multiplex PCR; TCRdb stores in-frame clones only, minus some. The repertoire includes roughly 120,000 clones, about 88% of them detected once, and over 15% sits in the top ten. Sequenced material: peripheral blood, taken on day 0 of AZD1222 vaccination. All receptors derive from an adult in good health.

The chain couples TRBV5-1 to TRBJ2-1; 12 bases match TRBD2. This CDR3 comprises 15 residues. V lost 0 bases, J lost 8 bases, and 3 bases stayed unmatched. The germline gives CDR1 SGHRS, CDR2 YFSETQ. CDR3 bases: TGCGCCAGCAGCTTGGGACTAGCGGGAGCCGATGAGCAGTTCTTC. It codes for CASSLGLAGADEQFF. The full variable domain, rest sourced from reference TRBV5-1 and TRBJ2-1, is KAGVTQTPRYLIKTRGQQVTLSCSPISGHRSVSWYQQTPGQGLQFLFEYFSETQRNKGNFPGRFSGRQFSNSRSEMNVSTLELGDSALYLCASSLGLAGADEQFFGPGTRLTVL.

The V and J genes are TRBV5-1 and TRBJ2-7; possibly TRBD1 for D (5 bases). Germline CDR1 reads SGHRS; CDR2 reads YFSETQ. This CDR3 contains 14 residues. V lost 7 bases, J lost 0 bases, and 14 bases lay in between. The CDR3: CASGLTAPSYEQYF. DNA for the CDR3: TGCGCCAGCGGCCTGACAGCCCCCTCCTACGAGCAGTACTTC.

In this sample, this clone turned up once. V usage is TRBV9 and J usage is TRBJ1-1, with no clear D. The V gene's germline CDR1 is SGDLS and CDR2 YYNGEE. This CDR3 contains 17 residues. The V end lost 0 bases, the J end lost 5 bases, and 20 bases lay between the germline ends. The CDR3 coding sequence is TGTGCCAGCAGCGTAGGGGGAGGGAGGCATCTCGGAACTGAAGCTTTCTTT. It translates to CASSVGGGRHLGTEAFF. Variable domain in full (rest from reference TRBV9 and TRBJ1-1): DSGVTQTPKHLITATGQRVTLRCSPRSGDLSVYWYQQSLDQGLQFLIQYYNGEERAKGNILERFSAQQFPDLHSELNLSSLELGDSALYFCASSVGGGRHLGTEAFFGQGTRLTVV.

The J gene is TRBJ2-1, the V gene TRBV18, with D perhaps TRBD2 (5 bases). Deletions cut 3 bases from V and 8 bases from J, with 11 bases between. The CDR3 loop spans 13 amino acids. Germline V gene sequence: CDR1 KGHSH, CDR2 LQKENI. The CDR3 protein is CASSPHEGDEQFF. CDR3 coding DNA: TGTGCCAGCTCACCCCACGAGGGAGATGAGCAGTTCTTC.

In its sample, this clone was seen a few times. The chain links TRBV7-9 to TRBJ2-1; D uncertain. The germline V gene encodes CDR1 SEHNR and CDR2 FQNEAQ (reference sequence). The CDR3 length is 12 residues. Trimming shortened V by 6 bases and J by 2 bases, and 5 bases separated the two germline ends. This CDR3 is CASRQTYNEQFF. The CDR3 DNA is TGTGCCAGCAGACAGACCTACAATGAGCAGTTCTTC.

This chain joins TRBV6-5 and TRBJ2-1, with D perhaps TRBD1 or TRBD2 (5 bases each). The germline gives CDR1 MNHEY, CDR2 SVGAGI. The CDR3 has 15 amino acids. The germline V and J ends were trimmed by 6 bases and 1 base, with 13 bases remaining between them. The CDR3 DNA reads TGTGCCAGCAGCACGAATGGGGGATCCTACAATGAGCAGTTCTTC. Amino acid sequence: CASSTNGGSYNEQFF.

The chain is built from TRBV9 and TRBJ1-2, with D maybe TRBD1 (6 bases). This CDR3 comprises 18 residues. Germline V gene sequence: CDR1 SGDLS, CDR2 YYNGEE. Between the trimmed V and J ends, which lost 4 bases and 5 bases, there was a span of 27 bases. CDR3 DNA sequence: TGTGCCAGCAGCACATACCTGGGTGGGGCAGGGGAAGGATATGGCTACACCTTC. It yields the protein CASSTYLGGAGEGYGYTF. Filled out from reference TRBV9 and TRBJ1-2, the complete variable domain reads DSGVTQTPKHLITATGQRVTLRCSPRSGDLSVYWYQQSLDQGLQFLIQYYNGEERAKGNILERFSAQQFPDLHSELNLSSLELGDSALYFCASSTYLGGAGEGYGYTFGSGTRLTVV.

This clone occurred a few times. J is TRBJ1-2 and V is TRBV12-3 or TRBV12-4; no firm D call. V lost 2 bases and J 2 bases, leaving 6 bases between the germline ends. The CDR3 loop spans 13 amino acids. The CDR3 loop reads CASSLKKNYGYTF. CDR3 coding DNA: TGTGCCAGCAGTTTAAAAAAGAACTATGGCTACACCTTC.

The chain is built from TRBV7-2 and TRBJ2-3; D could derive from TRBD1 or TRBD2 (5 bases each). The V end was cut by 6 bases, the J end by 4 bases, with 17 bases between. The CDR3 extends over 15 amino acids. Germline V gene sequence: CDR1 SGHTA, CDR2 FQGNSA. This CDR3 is CASRGVGQGPDTQYF. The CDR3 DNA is TGTGCCAGCAGGGGGGTGGGGCAGGGACCAGATACGCAGTATTTT.

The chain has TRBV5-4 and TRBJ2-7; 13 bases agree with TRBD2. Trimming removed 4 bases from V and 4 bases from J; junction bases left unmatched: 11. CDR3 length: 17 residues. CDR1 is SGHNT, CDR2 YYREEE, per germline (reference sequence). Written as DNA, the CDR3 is TGTGCCAGCAGCCGGGGCCCGGGACTAGCGGGATCGTACGAGCAGTACGTC. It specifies CASSRGPGLAGSYEQYV.

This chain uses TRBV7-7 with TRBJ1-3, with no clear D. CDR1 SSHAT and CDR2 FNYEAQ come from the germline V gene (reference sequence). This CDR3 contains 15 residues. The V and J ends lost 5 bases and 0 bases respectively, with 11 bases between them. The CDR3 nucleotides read TGTGCCAGCAGCCCGCTGGTGGGCTCTGGAAACACCATATATTTT. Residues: CASSPLVGSGNTIYF.

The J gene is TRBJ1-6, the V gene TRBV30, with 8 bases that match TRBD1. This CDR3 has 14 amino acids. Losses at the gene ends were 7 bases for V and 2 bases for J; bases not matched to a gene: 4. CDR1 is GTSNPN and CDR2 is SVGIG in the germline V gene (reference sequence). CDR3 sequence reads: CASWTGTYNSPLHF. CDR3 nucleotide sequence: TGTGCCTCGTGGACAGGGACCTATAATTCACCCCTCCACTTT.

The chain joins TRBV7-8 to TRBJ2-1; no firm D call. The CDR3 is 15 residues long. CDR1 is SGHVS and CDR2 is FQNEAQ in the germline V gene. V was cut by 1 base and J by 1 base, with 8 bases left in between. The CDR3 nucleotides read TGTGCCAGCAGCTTAGTGTCGGTGTCCTACAATGAGCAGTTCTTC. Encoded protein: CASSLVSVSYNEQFF. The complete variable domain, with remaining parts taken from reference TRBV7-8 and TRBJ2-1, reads GAGVSQSPRYKVAKRGQDVALRCDPISGHVSLFWYQQALGQGPEFLTYFQNEAQLDKSGLPSDRFFAERPEGSVSTLKIQRTQQEDSAVYLCASSLVSVSYNEQFFGPGTRLTVL.

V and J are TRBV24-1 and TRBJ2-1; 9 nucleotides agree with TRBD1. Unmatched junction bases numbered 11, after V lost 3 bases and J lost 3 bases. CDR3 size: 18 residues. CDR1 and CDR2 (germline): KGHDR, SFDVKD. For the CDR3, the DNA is TGTGCCACCAGTGATCCCTCCCGACCGGGACAGGGCTACAATGAGCAGTTCTTC. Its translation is CATSDPSRPGQGYNEQFF.

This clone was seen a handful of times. Written as DNA, the CDR3 is TGTGCCAGCAGTTACTCGACAGGACAGTTCTTC. Encoded protein: CASSYSTGQFF. This sequence joins TRBV6-6 and TRBJ2-1, with D tentatively TRBD1 (6 bases). Germline V gene sequence: CDR1 MNHNY, CDR2 SVGAGI (reference sequence). The CDR3 has 11 amino acids. Trimming took 0 bases from V and 13 from J, leaving 7 bases between them.

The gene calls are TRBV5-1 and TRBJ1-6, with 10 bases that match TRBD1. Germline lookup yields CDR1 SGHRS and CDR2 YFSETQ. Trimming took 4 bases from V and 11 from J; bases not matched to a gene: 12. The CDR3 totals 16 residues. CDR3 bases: TGCGCCAGCAGCGTAACCGGGACAGGGGATGGTGCACCCCTCCACTTT. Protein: CASSVTGTGDGAPLHF.

The CDR3 nucleotides are TGTGCCAGCAGGAGAAGAGCGGGAGGCGGGAATGAGCAGTTCTTC. It encodes CASRRRAGGGNEQFF. The chain is built from TRBV2 and TRBJ2-1; TRBD2 agrees at 9 bases. The CDR3 is made up of 15 amino acids. V gave up 6 bases and J gave up 7 bases; unmatched junction bases: 10. Looked up from germline, CDR1 is SNHLY and CDR2 is FYNNEI.

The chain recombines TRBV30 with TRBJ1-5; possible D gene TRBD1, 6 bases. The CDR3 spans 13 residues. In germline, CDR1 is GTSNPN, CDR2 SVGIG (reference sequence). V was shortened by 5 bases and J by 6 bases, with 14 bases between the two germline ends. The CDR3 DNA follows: TGTGCCTGGGGTACAGGGAGAGGTCAGCCCCAGCATTTT. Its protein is CAWGTGRGQPQHF.

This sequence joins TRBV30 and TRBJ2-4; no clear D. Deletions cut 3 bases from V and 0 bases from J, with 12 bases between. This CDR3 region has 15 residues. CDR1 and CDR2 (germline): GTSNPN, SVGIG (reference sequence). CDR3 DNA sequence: TGTGCCTGGAGAGATAGGGCCTTAGCCAAAAACATTCAGTACTTC. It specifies CAWRDRALAKNIQYF.

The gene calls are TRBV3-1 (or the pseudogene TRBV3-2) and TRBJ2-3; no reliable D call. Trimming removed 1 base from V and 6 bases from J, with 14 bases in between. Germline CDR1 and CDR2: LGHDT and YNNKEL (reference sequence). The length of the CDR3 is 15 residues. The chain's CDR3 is CASSQGIVAADTQYF. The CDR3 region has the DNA TGTGCCAGCAGCCAAGGAATTGTGGCGGCGGATACGCAGTATTTT.

CDR3 protein: CASSYPLTNTDTQYF. The CDR3 coding sequence is TGTGCCAGCAGTTACCCTCTGACTAACACAGATACGCAGTATTTT. This rearrangement joins TRBV6-2 or TRBV6-3 to TRBJ2-3; TRBD2 is a possible D gene (5 bases). The germline gives CDR1 MNHEY, CDR2 SVGEGT. The CDR3 extends over 15 amino acids. The V end was cut by 2 bases, the J end by 2 bases, with 11 bases between.

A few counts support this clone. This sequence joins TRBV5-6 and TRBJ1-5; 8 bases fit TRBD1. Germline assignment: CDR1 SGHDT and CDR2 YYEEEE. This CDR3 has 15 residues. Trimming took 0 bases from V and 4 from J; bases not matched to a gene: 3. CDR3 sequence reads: CASSLGQGRNQPQHF. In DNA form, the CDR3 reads TGTGCCAGCAGCTTGGGACAGGGGAGAAATCAGCCCCAGCATTTT.

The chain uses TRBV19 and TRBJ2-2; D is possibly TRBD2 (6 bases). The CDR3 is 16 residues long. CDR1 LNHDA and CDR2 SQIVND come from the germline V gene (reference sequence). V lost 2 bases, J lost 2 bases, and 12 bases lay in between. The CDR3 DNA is TGTGCCAGTAGTATACGGGGGTCCACTAACACCGGGGAGCTGTTTTTT. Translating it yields CASSIRGSTNTGELFF.

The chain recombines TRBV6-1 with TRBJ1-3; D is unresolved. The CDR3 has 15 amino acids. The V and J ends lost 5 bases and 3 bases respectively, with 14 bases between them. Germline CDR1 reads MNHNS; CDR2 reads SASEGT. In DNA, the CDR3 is TGTGCCAGCAGTTTAGGAGAGCCCAGTGGAAACACCATATATTTT. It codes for CASSLGEPSGNTIYF.

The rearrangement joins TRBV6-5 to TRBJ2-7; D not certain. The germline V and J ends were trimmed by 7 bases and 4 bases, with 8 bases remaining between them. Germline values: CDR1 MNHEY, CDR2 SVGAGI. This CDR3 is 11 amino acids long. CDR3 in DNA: TGTGCCAGCATGGCCCTATACGAGCAGTACGTC. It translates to CASMALYEQYV.

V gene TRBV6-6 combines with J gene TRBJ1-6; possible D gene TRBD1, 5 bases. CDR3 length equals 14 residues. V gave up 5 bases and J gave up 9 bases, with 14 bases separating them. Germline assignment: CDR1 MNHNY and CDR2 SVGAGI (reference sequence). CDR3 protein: CASSPRQGGSPLHF. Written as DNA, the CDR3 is TGTGCCAGCAGTCCCCGGCAGGGCGGTTCACCCCTCCACTTT.

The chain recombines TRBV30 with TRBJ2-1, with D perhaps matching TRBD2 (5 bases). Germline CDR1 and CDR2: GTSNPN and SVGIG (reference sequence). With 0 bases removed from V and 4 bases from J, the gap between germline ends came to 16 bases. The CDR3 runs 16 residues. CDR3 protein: CAWSVRQRLRYNEQFF. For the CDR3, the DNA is TGTGCCTGGAGTGTACGGCAGCGGCTCAGGTACAATGAGCAGTTCTTC.

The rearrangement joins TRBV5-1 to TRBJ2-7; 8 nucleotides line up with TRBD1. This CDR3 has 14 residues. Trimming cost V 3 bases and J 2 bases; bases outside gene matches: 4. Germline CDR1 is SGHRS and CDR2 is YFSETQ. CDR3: CASSYRDRPYEQYF. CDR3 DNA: TGCGCCAGCAGCTACCGGGACAGGCCCTACGAGCAGTACTTC. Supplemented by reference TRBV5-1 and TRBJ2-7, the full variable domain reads KAGVTQTPRYLIKTRGQQVTLSCSPISGHRSVSWYQQTPGQGLQFLFEYFSETQRNKGNFPGRFSGRQFSNSRSEMNVSTLELGDSALYLCASSYRDRPYEQYFGPGTRLTVT.

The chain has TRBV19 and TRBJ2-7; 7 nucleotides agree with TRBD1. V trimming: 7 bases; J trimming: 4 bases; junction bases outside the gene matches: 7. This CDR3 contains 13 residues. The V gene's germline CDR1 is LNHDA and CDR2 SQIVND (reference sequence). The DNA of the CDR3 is TGTGCCAGTACCCAGCAACAGGGGTACGAGCAGTACTTC. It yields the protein CASTQQQGYEQYF. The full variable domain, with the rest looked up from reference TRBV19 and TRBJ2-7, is DGGITQSPKYLFRKEGQNVTLSCEQNLNHDAMYWYRQDPGQGLRLIYYSQIVNDFQKGDIAEGYSVSREKKESFPLTVTSAQKNPTAFYLCASTQQQGYEQYFGPGTRLTVT.